These T cell receptor beta chains were read from a single sample in a study of blood T cell repertoires in COVID-19. Repertoires were generated with immunoSEQ multiplex PCR, while TCRdb's copy carries only in-frame clones and drops some. The sample includes about 380,000 clones, 88% of them seen just once. Input material: PBMCs or T cells enriched from blood (not recorded which). The receptor source for this set is a woman under 30 who had recovered from COVID-19. Each CDR3 is given with its conserved first and last residue. Each record gives: D gene, V gene, J gene, clone size, CDR3 DNA, CDR3 protein. D genes are given only for firm matches. Part of the rows lack a size; the others show once, few, many or a class for expanded clones.

d_gene: .
v_gene: TRBV4-1
j_gene: TRBJ2-1
abundance: few
CDR3nt: TGCGCCAGCAGCCACCCACAACCGGCCAGGGGGGCCTACAATGAGCAGTTCTTC
CDR3aa: CASSHPQPARGAYNEQFF

d_gene: .
v_gene: TRBV6-5
j_gene: TRBJ1-2
abundance: .
CDR3nt: TGTGCCAGCGGAAGATCGGGGGGGACCAACTATGGCTACACCTTC
CDR3aa: CASGRSGGTNYGYTF

d_gene: TRBD1
v_gene: TRBV7-9
j_gene: TRBJ1-5
abundance: once
CDR3nt: TGTGCCAGCAGCTTAAACCCGGGACAGGGGGAAAGAAATCAGCCCCAGCATTTT
CDR3aa: CASSLNPGQGERNQPQHF

d_gene: .
v_gene: TRBV4-1
j_gene: TRBJ2-7
abundance: .
CDR3nt: TGCGCCAGCAGCCGAAAACAGGAAAACCCATCCTACGAGCAGTACTTC
CDR3aa: CASSRKQENPSYEQYF

d_gene: .
v_gene: TRBV6-5
j_gene: TRBJ2-2
abundance: .
CDR3nt: TGTGCCAGCAGCCTGAGTACCGGGGAGCTGTTTTTT
CDR3aa: CASSLSTGELFF

d_gene: TRBD2
v_gene: TRBV9
j_gene: TRBJ2-3
abundance: .
CDR3nt: TGTGCCAGCAGCGCAGCGGGGAAATCGCTTCGCACAGATACGCAGTATTTT
CDR3aa: CASSAAGKSLRTDTQYF

d_gene: TRBD1
v_gene: TRBV2
j_gene: TRBJ1-6
abundance: .
CDR3nt: TGTGCCAGCAATCTAAGGGACAGGGGTCAATCACCCCTCCACTTT
CDR3aa: CASNLRDRGQSPLHF

d_gene: .
v_gene: TRBV5-8
j_gene: TRBJ2-2
abundance: .
CDR3nt: TGTGCCAGCAGCTTGTTTCGGGAGAACACCGGGGAGCTGTTTTTT
CDR3aa: CASSLFRENTGELFF

d_gene: TRBD1
v_gene: TRBV4-1
j_gene: TRBJ1-6
abundance: .
CDR3nt: TGCGCCAGCAGCCAAGGCGGACAGGGAGGCTCACCCCTCCACTTT
CDR3aa: CASSQGGQGGSPLHF

d_gene: .
v_gene: TRBV13
j_gene: TRBJ2-7
abundance: .
CDR3nt: TGTGCCAGCAGCTTAGAGGGGGTTACCTACGAGCAGTACTTC
CDR3aa: CASSLEGVTYEQYF

d_gene: .
v_gene: TRBV11-2
j_gene: TRBJ1-1
abundance: .
CDR3nt: TGTGCCAGCAGCTTAGAGGCGGGGGCTGAAGCTTTCTTT
CDR3aa: CASSLEAGAEAFF

d_gene: .
v_gene: TRBV7-9
j_gene: TRBJ1-1
abundance: .
CDR3nt: TGTGCCAGCAGCTTTCTCTCAAAACAGATTGAAGCTTTCTTT
CDR3aa: CASSFLSKQIEAFF

d_gene: .
v_gene: TRBV28
j_gene: TRBJ1-3
abundance: many
CDR3nt: TGTGCCAGCAGTGCCCGGACAGTACCTGGAAACACCATATATTTT
CDR3aa: CASSARTVPGNTIYF

d_gene: .
v_gene: TRBV6-2/TRBV6-3
j_gene: TRBJ2-1
abundance: once
CDR3nt: TGTGCCAGCAGTTTCATAGCGGATCGGATTTACAATGAGCAGTTCTTC
CDR3aa: CASSFIADRIYNEQFF

d_gene: .
v_gene: TRBV6-2/TRBV6-3
j_gene: TRBJ2-2
abundance: .
CDR3nt: TGTGCCAGCAGTTACGCTATACTAAGGTTTCGTTTCACCGGGGAGCTGTTTTTT
CDR3aa: CASSYAILRFRFTGELFF

d_gene: .
v_gene: TRBV18
j_gene: TRBJ2-5
abundance: .
CDR3nt: TGTGCCAGCTCACCGGTATGGGGGGAAGAGACCCAGTACTTC
CDR3aa: CASSPVWGEETQYF

d_gene: .
v_gene: TRBV27
j_gene: TRBJ1-5
abundance: .
CDR3nt: TGTGCCAGCAGCTGGGGCGGAGGGGACAATCAGCCCCAGCATTTT
CDR3aa: CASSWGGGDNQPQHF

d_gene: TRBD1
v_gene: TRBV25-1
j_gene: TRBJ2-7
abundance: few
CDR3nt: TGTGCCAGCAGTGAATATCTCGGACAGGGTGGGAACGAGCAGTACTTC
CDR3aa: CASSEYLGQGGNEQYF

d_gene: .
v_gene: TRBV27
j_gene: TRBJ1-1
abundance: .
CDR3nt: TGTGCCAGCAGTTACCGGGAGAACACTGAAGCTTTCTTT
CDR3aa: CASSYRENTEAFF

d_gene: .
v_gene: TRBV4-2
j_gene: TRBJ2-2
abundance: many
CDR3nt: TGTGCCAGCAGCCAAGGGTCAGCGCCCGGGGAGCTGTTTTTT
CDR3aa: CASSQGSAPGELFF